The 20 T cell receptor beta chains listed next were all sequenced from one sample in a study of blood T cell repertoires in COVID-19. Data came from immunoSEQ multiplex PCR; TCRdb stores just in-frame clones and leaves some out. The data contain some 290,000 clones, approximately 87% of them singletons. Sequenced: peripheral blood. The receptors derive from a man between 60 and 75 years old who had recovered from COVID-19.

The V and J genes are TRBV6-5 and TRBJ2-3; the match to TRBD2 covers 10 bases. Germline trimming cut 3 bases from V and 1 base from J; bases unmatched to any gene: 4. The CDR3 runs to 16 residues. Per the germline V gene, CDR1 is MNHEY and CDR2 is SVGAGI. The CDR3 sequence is CASSYSGRTRTDTQYF. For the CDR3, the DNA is TGTGCCAGCAGTTATAGCGGGAGGACCCGCACAGATACGCAGTATTTT.

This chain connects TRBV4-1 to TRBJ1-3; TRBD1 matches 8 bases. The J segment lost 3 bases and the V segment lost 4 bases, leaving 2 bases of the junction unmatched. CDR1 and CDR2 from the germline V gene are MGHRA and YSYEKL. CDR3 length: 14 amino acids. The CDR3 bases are TGCGCCAGCAGCCCCGGGACAGGTGGAAACACCATATATTTT. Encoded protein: CASSPGTGGNTIYF.

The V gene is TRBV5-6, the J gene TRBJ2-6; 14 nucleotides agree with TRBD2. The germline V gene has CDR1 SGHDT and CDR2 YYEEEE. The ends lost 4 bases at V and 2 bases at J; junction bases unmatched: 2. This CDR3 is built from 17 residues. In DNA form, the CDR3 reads TGTGCCAGCAGCAAGGGACTAGCGGGAGCTGGGGCCAACGTCCTGACTTTC. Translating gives CASSKGLAGAGANVLTF.

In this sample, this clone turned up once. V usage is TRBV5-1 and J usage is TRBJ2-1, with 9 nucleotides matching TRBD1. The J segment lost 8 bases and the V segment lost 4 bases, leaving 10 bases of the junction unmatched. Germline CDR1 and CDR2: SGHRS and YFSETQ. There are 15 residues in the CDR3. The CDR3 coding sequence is TGCGCCAGCAGCGGCCTCCGGGACAGGGTCCATGAGCAGTTCTTC. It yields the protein CASSGLRDRVHEQFF.

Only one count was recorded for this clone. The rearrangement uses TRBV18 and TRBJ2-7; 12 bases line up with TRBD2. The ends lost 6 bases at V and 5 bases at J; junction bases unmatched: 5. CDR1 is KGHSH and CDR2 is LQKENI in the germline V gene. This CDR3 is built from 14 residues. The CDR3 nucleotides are TGTGCCAGCTCCCGACTAGCGGGAGCGGACGAGCAGTACTTC. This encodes CASSRLAGADEQYF.

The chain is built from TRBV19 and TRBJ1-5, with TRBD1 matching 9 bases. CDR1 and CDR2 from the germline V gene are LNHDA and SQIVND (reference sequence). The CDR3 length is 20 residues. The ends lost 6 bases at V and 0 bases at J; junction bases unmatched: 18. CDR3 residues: CASSQDRGRAGGGSNQPQHF. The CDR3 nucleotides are TGTGCCAGTAGCCAAGACAGGGGGAGAGCAGGCGGTGGTAGCAATCAGCCCCAGCATTTT. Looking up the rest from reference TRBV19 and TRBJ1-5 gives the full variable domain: DGGITQSPKYLFRKEGQNVTLSCEQNLNHDAMYWYRQDPGQGLRLIYYSQIVNDFQKGDIAEGYSVSREKKESFPLTVTSAQKNPTAFYLCASSQDRGRAGGGSNQPQHFGDGTRLSIL.

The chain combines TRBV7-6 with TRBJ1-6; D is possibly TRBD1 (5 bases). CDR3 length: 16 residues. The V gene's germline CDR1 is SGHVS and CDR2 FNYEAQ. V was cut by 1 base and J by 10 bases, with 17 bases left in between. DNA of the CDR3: TGTGCCAGCAGCTTAGAGGGGCATGGGGGGGGATCACCCCTCCACTTT. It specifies CASSLEGHGGGSPLHF.

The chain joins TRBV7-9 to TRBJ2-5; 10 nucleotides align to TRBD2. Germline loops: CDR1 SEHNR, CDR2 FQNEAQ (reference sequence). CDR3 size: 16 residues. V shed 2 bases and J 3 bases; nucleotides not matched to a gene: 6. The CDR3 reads CASSLQSGRAKETQYF. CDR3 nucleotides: TGTGCCAGCAGCTTACAAAGCGGGAGGGCTAAAGAGACCCAGTACTTC.

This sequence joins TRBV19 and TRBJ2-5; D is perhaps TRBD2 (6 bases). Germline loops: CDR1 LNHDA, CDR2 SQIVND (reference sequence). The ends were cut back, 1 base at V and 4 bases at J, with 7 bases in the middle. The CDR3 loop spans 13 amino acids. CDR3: CASSIAGGETQYF. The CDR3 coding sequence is TGTGCCAGTAGTATAGCCGGGGGAGAGACCCAGTACTTC.

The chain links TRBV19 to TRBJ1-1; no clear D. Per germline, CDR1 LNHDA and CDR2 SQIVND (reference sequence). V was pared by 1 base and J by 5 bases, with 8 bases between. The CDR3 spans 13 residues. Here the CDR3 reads CASSIGEGTEAFF. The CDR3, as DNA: TGTGCCAGTAGTATAGGTGAGGGTACTGAAGCTTTCTTT.

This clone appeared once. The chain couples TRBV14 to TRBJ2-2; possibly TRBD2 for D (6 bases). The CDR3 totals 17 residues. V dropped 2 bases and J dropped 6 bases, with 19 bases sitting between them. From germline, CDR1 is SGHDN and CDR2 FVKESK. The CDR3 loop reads CASSQLRVAVGSGELFF. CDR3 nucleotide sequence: TGTGCCAGCAGCCAACTGAGGGTAGCGGTGGGTTCCGGGGAGCTGTTTTTT.

DNA for the CDR3: TGTGCCATCAGTGAGTCGGGTGGGGGACAGGGCGCTGAGACCCAGTACTTC. Its protein product is CAISESGGGQGAETQYF. V gene TRBV10-3 combines with J gene TRBJ2-5, with 9 bases aligning to TRBD1. Germline loops: CDR1 ENHRY, CDR2 SYGVKD. J lost 5 bases, V lost 0 bases, and 10 bases had no gene match. The CDR3 is 17 residues long.

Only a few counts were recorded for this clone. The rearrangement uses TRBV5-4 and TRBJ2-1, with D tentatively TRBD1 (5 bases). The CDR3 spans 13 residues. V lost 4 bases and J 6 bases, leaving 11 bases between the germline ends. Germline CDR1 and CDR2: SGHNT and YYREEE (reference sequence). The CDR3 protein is CASSRRQGNEQFF. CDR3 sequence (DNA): TGTGCCAGCAGCCGCAGGCAGGGCAATGAGCAGTTCTTC.

This CDR3 reads CASSVMGTRENEQFF. The CDR3 region has the DNA TGTGCCAGCAGCGTAATGGGGACTAGGGAAAATGAGCAGTTCTTC. This chain connects TRBV9 to TRBJ2-1; 8 nucleotides align to TRBD2. J was trimmed by 7 bases and V by 1 base; bases with no gene match: 7. The CDR3 spans 15 residues. Germline V CDR1 and CDR2: SGDLS, YYNGEE.

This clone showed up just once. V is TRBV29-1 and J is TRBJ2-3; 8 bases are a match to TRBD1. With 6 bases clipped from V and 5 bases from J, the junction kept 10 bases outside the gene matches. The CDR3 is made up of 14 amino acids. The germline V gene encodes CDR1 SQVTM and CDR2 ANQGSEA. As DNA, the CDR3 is TGCAGCGTGGGGGTGGGACAGGCGGTAGATACGCAGTATTTT. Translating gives CSVGVGQAVDTQYF.

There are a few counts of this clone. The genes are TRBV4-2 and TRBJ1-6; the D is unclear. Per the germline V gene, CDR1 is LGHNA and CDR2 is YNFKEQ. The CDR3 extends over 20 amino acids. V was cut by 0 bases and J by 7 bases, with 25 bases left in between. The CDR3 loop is CASSQEAGPAGRVGNSPLHF. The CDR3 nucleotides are TGTGCCAGCAGCCAAGAAGCCGGGCCCGCTGGGCGGGTAGGCAATTCACCCCTCCACTTT.

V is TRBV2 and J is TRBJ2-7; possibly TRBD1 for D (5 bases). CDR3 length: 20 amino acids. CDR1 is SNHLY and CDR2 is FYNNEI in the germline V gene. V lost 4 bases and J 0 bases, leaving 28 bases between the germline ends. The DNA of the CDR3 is TGTGCCAGCAGTGGCAGTTTTAAGGGGAACGTTCAGGACCGCTCCTACGAGCAGTACTTC. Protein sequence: CASSGSFKGNVQDRSYEQYF. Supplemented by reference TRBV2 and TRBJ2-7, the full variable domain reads EPEVTQTPSHQVTQMGQEVILRCVPISNHLYFYWYRQILGQKVEFLVSFYNNEISEKSEIFDDQFSVERPDGSNFTLKIRSTKLEDSAMYFCASSGSFKGNVQDRSYEQYFGPGTRLTVT.

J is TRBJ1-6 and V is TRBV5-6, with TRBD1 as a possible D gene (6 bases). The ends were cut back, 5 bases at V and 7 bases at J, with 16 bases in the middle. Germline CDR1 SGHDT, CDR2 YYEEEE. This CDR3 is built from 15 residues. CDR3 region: CASRGRGRNNSPLHF. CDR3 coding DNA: TGTGCCAGCAGAGGCAGGGGACGAAACAATTCACCCCTCCACTTT.

The CDR3 protein is CASSQVLNTEAFF. The CDR3 DNA follows: TGTGCCAGCAGTCAGGTCCTGAACACTGAAGCTTTCTTT. This sequence joins TRBV9 and TRBJ1-1; D gene uncertain. There are 13 residues in the CDR3. V lost 5 bases and J lost 0, with 8 bases in between. CDR1 is SGDLS and CDR2 is YYNGEE in the germline V gene.

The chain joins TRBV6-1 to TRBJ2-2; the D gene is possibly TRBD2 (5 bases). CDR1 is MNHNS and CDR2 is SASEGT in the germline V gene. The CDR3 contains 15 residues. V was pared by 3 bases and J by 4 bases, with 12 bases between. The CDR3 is CASSDAGSTTGELFF. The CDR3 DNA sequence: TGTGCCAGCAGTGATGCGGGCAGTACCACCGGGGAGCTGTTTTTT.